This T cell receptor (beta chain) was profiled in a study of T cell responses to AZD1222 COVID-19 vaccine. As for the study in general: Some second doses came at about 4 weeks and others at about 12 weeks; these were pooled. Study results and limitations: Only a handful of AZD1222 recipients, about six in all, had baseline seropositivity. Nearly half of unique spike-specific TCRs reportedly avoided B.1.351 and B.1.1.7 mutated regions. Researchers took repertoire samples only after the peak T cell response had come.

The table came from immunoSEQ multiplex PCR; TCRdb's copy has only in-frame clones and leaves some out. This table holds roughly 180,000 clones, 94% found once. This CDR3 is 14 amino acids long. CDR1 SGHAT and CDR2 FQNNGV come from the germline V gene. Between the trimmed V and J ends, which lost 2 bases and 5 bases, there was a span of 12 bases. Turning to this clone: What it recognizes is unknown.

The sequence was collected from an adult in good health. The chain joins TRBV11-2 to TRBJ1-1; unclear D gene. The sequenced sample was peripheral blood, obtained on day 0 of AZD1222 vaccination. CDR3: CASSLFVRRTEAFF. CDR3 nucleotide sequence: TGTGCCAGCAGCTTATTTGTGCGGAGGACTGAAGCTTTCTTT.